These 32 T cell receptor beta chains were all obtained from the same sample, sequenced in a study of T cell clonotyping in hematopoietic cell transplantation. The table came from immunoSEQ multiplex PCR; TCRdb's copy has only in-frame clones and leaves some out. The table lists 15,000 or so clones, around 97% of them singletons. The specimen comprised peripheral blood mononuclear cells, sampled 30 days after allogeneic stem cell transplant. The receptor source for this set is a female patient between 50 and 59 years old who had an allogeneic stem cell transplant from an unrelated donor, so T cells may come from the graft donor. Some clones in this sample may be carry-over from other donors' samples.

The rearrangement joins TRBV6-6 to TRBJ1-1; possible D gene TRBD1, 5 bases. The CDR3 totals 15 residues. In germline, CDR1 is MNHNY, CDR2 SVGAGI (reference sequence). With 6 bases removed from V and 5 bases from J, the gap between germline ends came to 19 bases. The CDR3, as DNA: TGTGCCAGCAGCCGAGAGGCGGCAGGGAGTACTGAAGCTTTCTTT. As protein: CASSREAAGSTEAFF.

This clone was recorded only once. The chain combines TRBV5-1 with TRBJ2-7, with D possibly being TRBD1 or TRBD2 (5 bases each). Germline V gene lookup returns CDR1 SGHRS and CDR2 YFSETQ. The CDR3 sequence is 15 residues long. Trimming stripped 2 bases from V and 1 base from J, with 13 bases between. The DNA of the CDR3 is TGCGCCAGCAGCTTAGGGGAGATCCATTCCTACGAGCAGTACTTC. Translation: CASSLGEIHSYEQYF.

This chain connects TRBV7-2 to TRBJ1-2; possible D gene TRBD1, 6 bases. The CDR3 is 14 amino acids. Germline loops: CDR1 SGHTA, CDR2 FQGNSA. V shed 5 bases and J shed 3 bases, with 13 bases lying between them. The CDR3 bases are TGTGCCAGCAGCCAAGCCCACAGGGACTATGGCTACACCTTC. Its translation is CASSQAHRDYGYTF.

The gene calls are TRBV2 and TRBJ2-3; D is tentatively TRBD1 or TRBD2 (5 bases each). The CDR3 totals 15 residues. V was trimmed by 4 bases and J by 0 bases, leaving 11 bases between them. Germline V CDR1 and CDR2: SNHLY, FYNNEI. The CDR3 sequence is CASSAGTASTDTQYF. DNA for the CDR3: TGTGCCAGCAGTGCTGGGACGGCTAGCACAGATACGCAGTATTTT.

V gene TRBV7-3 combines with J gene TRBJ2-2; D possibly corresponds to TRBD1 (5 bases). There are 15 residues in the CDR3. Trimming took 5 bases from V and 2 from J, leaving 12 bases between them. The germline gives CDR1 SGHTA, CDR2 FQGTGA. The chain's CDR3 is CASSQQATNTGELFF. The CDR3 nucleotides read TGTGCCAGCAGCCAACAGGCGACAAACACCGGGGAGCTGTTTTTT.

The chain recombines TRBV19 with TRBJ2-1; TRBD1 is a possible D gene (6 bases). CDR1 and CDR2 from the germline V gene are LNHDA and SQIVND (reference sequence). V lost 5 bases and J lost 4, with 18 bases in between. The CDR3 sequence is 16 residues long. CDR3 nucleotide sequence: TGTGCCAGTAGTTTTGACAGGACCCTCTATTACAATGAGCAGTTCTTC. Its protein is CASSFDRTLYYNEQFF.

CDR3 residues: CASSLVPGSGNTIYF. DNA of the CDR3: TGTGCCAGCAGCTTAGTCCCCGGATCTGGAAACACCATATATTTT. The chain is built from TRBV7-9 and TRBJ1-3; no firm D call. CDR1 and CDR2 (germline): SEHNR, FQNEAQ (reference sequence). The CDR3 contains 15 residues. Deletions cut 1 base from V and 1 base from J, with 8 bases between.

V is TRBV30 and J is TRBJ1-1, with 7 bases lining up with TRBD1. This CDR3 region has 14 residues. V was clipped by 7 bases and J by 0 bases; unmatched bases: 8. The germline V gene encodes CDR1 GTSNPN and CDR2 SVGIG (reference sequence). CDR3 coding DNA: TGTGCCTACCACAGGGGTCGGGTGAACACTGAAGCTTTCTTT. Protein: CAYHRGRVNTEAFF.

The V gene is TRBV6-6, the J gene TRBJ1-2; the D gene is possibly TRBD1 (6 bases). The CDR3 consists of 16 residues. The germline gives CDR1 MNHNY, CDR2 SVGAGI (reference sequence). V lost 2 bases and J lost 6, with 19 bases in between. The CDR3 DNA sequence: TGTGCCAGCAGTTACGCCCCTGCAGGGGAAGGAGATGGCTACACCTTC. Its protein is CASSYAPAGEGDGYTF.

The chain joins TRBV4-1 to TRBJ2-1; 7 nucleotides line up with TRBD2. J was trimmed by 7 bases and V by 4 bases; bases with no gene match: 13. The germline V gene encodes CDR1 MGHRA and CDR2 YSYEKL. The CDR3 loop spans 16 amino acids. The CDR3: CASSPISGRAINEQFF. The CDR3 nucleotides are TGCGCCAGCAGCCCCATCAGTGGGAGGGCCATAAATGAGCAGTTCTTC.

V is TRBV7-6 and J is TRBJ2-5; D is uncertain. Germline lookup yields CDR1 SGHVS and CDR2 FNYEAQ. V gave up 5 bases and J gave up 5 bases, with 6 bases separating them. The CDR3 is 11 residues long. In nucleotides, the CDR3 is TGTGCCAGCAGCCCCCTGGAGACCCAGTACTTC. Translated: CASSPLETQYF.

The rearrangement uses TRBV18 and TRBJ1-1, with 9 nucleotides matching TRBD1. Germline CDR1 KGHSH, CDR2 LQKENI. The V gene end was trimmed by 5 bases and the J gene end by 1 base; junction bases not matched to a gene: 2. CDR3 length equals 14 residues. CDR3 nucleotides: TGTGCCAGCTCATCGGACAGGGGGAACACTGAAGCTTTCTTT. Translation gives CASSSDRGNTEAFF.

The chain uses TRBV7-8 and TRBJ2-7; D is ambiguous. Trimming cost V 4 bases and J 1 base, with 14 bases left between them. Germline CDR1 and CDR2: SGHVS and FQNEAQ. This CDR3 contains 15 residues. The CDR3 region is CASSSRSAQSYEQYF. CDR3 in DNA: TGTGCCAGCAGCTCCCGATCAGCTCAGTCCTACGAGCAGTACTTC.

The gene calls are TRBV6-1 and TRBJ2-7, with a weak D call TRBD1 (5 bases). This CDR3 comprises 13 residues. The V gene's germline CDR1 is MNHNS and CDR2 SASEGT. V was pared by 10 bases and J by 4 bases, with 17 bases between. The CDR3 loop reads CATQIGAFYEQYF. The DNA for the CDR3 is TGTGCCACCCAGATAGGGGCATTTTACGAGCAGTACTTC.

The CDR3 DNA follows: TGTGCCAGCCGACAGTACTCCTACACCGGGGAGCTGTTTTTT. Its translation: CASRQYSYTGELFF. V usage is TRBV19 and J usage is TRBJ2-2; D is possibly TRBD1 (5 bases). The CDR3 has 14 amino acids. The germline V gene has CDR1 LNHDA and CDR2 SQIVND (reference sequence). The V gene lost 9 bases and the J gene lost 3 bases, with 14 bases spanning the gap. The variable domain in full, with the rest retrieved from reference TRBV19 and TRBJ2-2, is DGGITQSPKYLFRKEGQNVTLSCEQNLNHDAMYWYRQDPGQGLRLIYYSQIVNDFQKGDIAEGYSVSREKKESFPLTVTSAQKNPTAFYLCASRQYSYTGELFFGEGSRLTVL.

The DNA of the CDR3 is TGTGCCAGTAGTATCGGGACGTCCTCTGGCAATCAGCCCCAGCATTTT. Its protein is CASSIGTSSGNQPQHF. The chain is built from TRBV19 and TRBJ1-5; perhaps TRBD1 as D (5 bases). V lost 3 bases, J lost 2 bases, and 14 bases lay in between. The CDR3 sequence is 16 residues long. Germline values: CDR1 LNHDA, CDR2 SQIVND (reference sequence).

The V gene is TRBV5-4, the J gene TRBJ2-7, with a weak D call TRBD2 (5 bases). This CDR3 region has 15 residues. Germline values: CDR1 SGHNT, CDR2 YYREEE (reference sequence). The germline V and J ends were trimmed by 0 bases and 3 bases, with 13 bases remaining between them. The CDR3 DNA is TGTGCCAGCAGCTTGGGAGGTGGCGACTACTACGAGCAGTACTTC. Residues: CASSLGGGDYYEQYF.

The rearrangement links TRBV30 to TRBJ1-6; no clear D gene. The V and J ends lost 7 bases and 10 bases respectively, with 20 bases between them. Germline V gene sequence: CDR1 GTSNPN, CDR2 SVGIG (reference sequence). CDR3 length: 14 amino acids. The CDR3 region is CAYRGPFSGSPLHF. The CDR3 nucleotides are TGTGCCTACCGAGGCCCGTTCTCGGGGTCACCCCTCCACTTT.

The CDR3 loop is CASRDQGNYGYTF. DNA of the CDR3: TGTGCCTCCAGAGACCAGGGTAACTATGGCTACACCTTC. This chain links TRBV19 with TRBJ1-2, with D maybe TRBD1 (5 bases). V lost 11 bases and J 1 base, leaving 14 bases between the germline ends. Looked up from germline, CDR1 is LNHDA and CDR2 is SQIVND (reference sequence). The CDR3 runs 13 residues.

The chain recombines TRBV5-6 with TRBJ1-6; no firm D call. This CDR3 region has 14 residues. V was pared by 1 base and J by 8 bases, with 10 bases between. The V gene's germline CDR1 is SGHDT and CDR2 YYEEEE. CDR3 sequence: CASSLWLWDSPLHF. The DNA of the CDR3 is TGTGCCAGCAGCTTGTGGCTCTGGGATTCACCCCTCCACTTT.

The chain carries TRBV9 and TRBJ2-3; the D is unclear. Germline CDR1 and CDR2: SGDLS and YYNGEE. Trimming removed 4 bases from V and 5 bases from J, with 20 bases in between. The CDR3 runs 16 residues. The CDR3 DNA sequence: TGTGCCAGCAGCCCCCCTCCGTCGCGGACCGGAGATACGCAGTATTTT. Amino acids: CASSPPPSRTGDTQYF.

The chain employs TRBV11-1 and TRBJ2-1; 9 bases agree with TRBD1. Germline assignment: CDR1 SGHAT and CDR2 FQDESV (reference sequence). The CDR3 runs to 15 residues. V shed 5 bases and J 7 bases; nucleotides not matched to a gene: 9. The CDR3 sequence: CASSTGTGPGNEQFF. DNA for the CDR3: TGTGCCAGCAGCACCGGGACAGGGCCGGGGAATGAGCAGTTCTTC.

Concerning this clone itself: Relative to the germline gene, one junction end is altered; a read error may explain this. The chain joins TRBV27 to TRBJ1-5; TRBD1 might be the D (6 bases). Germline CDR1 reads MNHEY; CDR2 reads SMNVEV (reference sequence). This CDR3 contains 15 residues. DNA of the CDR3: TGTGCCAGCAGATTATTCGGGGGCGGCAATCAGCCCCAGCATTTT. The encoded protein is CASRLFGGGNQPQHF.

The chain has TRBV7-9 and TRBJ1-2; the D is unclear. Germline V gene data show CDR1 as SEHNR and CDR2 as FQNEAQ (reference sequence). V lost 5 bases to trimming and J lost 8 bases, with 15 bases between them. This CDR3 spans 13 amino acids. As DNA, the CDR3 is TGTGCCAGCAGCATCCCGGACCAGAGAGGCTACACCTTC. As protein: CASSIPDQRGYTF.

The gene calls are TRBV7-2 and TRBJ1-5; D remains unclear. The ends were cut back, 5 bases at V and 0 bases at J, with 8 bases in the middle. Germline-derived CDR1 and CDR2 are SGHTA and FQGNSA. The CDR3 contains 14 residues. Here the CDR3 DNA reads TGTGCCAGCAGCCCAACCGGTAGCAATCAGCCCCAGCATTTT. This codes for CASSPTGSNQPQHF.

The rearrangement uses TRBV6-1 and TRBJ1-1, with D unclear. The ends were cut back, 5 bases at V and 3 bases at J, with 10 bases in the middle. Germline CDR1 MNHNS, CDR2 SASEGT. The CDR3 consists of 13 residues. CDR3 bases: TGTGCCAGCAGTCATGGGAGGGACACTGAAGCTTTCTTT. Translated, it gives CASSHGRDTEAFF.

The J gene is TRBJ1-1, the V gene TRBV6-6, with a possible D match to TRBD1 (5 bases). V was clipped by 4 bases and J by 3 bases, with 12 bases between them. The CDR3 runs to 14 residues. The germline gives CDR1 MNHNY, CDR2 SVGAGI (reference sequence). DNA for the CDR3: TGTGCCAGCAGTTCCTCCCGGGGGGACACTGAAGCTTTCTTT. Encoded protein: CASSSSRGDTEAFF.

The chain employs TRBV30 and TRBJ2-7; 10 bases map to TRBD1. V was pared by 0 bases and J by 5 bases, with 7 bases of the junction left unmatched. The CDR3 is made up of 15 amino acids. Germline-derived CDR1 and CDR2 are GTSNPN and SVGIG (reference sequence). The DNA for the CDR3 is TGTGCCTGGAGTGTTGAGGACAGGGGGTATCACGAGCAGTACTTC. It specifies CAWSVEDRGYHEQYF.

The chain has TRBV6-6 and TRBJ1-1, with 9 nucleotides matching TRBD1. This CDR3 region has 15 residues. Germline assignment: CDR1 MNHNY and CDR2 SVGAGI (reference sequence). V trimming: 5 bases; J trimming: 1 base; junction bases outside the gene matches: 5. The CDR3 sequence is CASSNTDRGNTEAFF. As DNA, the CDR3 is TGTGCCAGCAGTAACACGGACAGGGGGAACACTGAAGCTTTCTTT.

The CDR3: CAWSVRGGETEAFF. The DNA of the CDR3 is TGTGCCTGGAGTGTACGAGGGGGCGAGACTGAAGCTTTCTTT. The V call is TRBV30, the J call TRBJ1-1, with 7 bases matching TRBD1. The CDR3 is made up of 14 amino acids. Germline V gene lookup returns CDR1 GTSNPN and CDR2 SVGIG (reference sequence). V lost 0 bases, J lost 5 bases, and 6 bases stayed unmatched. The full variable domain, with the rest looked up from reference TRBV30 and TRBJ1-1, is SQTIHQWPATLVQPVGSPLSLECTVEGTSNPNLYWYRQAAGRGLQLLFYSVGIGQISSEVPQNLSASRPQDRQFILSSKKLLLSDSGFYLCAWSVRGGETEAFFGQGTRLTVV.

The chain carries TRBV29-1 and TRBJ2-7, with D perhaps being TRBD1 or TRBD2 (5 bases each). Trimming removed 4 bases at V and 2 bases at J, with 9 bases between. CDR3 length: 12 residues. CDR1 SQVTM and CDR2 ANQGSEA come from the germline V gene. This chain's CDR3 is CSVVTGPYEQYF. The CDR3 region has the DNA TGCAGCGTTGTGACGGGACCCTACGAGCAGTACTTC.

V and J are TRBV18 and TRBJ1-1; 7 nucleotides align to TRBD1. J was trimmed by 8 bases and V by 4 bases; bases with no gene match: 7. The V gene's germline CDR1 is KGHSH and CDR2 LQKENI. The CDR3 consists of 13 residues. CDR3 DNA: TGTGCCAGCTCACGGGGACAGAGCGGGGAAGCTTTCTTT. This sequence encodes CASSRGQSGEAFF.